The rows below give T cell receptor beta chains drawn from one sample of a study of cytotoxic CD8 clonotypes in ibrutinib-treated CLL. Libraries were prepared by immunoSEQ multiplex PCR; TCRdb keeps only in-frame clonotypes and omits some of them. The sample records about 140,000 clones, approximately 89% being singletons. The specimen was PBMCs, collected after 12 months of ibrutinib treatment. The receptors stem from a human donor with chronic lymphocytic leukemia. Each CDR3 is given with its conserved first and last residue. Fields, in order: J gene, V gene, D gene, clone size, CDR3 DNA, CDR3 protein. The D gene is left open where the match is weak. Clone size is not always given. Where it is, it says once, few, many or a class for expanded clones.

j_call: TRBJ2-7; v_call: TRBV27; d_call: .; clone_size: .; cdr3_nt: TGTGCCAGCAGTCCGGGACGCGCAACCCACGAGCAGTACTTC; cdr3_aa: CASSPGRATHEQYF
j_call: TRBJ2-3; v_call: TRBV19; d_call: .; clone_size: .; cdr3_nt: TGTGCCAGCGGATCAGAGCCCTTTAGCACAGATACGCAGTATTTT; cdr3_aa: CASGSEPFSTDTQYF
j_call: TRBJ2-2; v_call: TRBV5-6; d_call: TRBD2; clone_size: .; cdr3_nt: TGTGCCAGCAGCTTGTGGAGCGGGGGGAACACCGGGGAGCTGTTTTTT; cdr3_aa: CASSLWSGGNTGELFF
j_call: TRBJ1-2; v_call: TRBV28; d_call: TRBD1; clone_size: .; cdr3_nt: TGTGCCAGCAGTTCGGGACAGGGTAGTGATGGCTACACCTTC; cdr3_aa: CASSSGQGSDGYTF
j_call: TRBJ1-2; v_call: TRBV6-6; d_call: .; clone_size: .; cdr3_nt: TGTGCCAGCAGTCCCGGACAGACTACTAACTATGGCTACACCTTC; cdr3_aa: CASSPGQTTNYGYTF
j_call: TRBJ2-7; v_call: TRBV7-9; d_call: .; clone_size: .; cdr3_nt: TGTGCCAGCAGCTTAGTTTACGAGCAGTACTTC; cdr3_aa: CASSLVYEQYF
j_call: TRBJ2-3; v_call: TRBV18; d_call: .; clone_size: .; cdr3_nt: TGTGCCAGCTCACCCCCACCAGGGGCAGATACGCAGTATTTT; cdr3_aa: CASSPPPGADTQYF
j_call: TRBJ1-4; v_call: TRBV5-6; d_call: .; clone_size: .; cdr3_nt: TGTGCCAGCAGCAACAATGAAAAACTGTTTTTT; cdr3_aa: CASSNNEKLFF
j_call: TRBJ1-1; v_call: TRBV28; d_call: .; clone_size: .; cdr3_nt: TGTGCCAGCAGTTTGTGGGGTGAAGGTCGAGAAAACACTGAAGCTTTCTTT; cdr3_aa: CASSLWGEGRENTEAFF
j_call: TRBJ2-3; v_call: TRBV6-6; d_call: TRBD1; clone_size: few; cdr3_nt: TGTGCCAGCAGCCCACCGACAGGGGAAGATACGCAGTATTTT; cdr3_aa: CASSPPTGEDTQYF
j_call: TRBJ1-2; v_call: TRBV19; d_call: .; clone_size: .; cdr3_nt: TGTGCCAGTAATATCCCGTTCGGCCGGGCGGATGGCTACACCTTC; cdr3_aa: CASNIPFGRADGYTF
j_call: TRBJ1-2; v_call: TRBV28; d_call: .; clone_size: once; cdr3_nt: TGTGCCAGCATTAACAGCCCAAAAACCTATGGCTACACCTTC; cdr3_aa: CASINSPKTYGYTF
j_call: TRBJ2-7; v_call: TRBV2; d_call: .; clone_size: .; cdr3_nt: TGTGCCAGCAATCGACAGCTAGTGACCTACGAGCAGTACTTC; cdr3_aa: CASNRQLVTYEQYF
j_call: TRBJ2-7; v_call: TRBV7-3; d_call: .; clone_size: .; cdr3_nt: TGTGCCAGCAGCTTCGCCTACTCCTACGAGCAGTACTTC; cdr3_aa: CASSFAYSYEQYF
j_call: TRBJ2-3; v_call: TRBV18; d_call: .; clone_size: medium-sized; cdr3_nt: TGTGCCAGCTCGCCAAGAACAGATACGCAGTATTTT; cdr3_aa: CASSPRTDTQYF
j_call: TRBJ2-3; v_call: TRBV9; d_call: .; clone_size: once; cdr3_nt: TGTGCCAGCAGCGTAGCAACAGATACGCAGTATTTT; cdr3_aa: CASSVATDTQYF
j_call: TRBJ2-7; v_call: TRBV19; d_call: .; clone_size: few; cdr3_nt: TGTGCCAGTAGTATTGGGCGGGAATTGGTCGAGCAGTACTTC; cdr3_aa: CASSIGRELVEQYF
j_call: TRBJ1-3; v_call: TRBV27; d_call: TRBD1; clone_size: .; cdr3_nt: TGTGCCAGCAAGACAGGGCCTGGAAACACCATATATTTT; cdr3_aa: CASKTGPGNTIYF
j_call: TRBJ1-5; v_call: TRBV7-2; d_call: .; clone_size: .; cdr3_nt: TGTGCCAGCAGCTCCGAACGAAAAAATCAGCCCCAGCATTTT; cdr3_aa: CASSSERKNQPQHF
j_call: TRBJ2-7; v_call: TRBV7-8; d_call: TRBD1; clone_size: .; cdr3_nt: TGTGCCAGCAGCCCACAGACAGGGAGCTCCTACGAGCAGTACTTC; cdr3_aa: CASSPQTGSSYEQYF
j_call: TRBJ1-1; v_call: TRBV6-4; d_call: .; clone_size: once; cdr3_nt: TGTGCCAGCAGCCGGGGATTAGGGAACACTGAAGCTTTCTTT; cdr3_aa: CASSRGLGNTEAFF
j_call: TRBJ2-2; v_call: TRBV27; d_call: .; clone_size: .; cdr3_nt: TGTGCCAGCAGGGAGGCGACGGGCACCGGGGAGCTGTTTTTT; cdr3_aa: CASREATGTGELFF
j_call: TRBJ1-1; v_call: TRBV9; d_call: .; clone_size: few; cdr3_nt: TGTGCCAGCAGCGTAAAGGGGAACACTGAAGCTTTCTTT; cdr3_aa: CASSVKGNTEAFF
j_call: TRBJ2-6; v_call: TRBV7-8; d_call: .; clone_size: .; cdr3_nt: TGTGCCAGCAGTATGGGGGTTACTGGGGCCAACGTCCTGACTTTC; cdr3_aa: CASSMGVTGANVLTF
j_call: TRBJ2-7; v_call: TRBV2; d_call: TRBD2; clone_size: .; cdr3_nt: TGTGCCAGCAATTGGCTAGCGGGAGGGAACGAGCAGTACTTC; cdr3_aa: CASNWLAGGNEQYF
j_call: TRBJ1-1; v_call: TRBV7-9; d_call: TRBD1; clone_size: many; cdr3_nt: TGTGCCAGCGACGACAGGGCGAACACTGAAGCTTTCTTT; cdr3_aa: CASDDRANTEAFF
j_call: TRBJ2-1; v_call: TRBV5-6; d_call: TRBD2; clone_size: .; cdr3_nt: TGTGCCAGCAGCAAACTAGCGGATGATGAGCAGTTCTTC; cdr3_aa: CASSKLADDEQFF
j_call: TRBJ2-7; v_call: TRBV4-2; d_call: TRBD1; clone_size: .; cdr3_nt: TGTGCCAGCAGCCACCTAGAGGGACAGAACTCCTACGAGCAGTACTTC; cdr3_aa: CASSHLEGQNSYEQYF
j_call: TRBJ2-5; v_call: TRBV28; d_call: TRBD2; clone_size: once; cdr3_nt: TGTGCCAGCCGGGGGGGAATGGAGACCCAGTACTTC; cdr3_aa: CASRGGMETQYF
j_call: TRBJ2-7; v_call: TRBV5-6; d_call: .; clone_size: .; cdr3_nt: TGTGCCAGCACCAGCGACAGGGAGGGAACCTACGAGCAGTACTTC; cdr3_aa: CASTSDREGTYEQYF
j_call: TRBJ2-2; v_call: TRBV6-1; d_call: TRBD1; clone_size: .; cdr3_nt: TGTGCCAGCCCGGGACAGGGTCCGACCGGGGAGCTGTTTTTT; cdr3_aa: CASPGQGPTGELFF
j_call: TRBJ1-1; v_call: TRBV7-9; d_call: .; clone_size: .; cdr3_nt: TGTGCCAGCAGCTTTTACACCGGGACACCGAACACTGAAGCTTTCTTT; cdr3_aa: CASSFYTGTPNTEAFF
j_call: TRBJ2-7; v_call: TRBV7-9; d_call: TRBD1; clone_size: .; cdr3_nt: TGTGCCAGCAAGTGGACAGGGTCATACGAGCAGTACTTC; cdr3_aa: CASKWTGSYEQYF
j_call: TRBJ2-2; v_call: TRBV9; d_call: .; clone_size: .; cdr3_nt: TGTGCCAGCAGCGCGGGTGGTGCCGGGGGCGGGGAGCTGTTTTTT; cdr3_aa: CASSAGGAGGGELFF
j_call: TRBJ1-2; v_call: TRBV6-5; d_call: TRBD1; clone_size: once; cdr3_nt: TGTGCCAGCAGTTACCTACAGGGGGCTTTCTATGGCTACACCTTC; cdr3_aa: CASSYLQGAFYGYTF
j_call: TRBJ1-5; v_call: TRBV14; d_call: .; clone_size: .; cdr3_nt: TGTGCCAGCAGCCAAGGGAACCGCCAGCCCCAGCATTTT; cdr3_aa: CASSQGNRQPQHF
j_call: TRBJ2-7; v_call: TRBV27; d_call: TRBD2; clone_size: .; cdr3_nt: TGTGCCAGCAGTTTGACTAGCGGACAGTACGAGCAGTACTTC; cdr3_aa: CASSLTSGQYEQYF
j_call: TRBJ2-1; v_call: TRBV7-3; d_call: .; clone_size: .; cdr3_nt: TGTGCCAGCAGCCAAATGATCGGGGCGTATGAGCAGTTCTTC; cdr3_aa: CASSQMIGAYEQFF
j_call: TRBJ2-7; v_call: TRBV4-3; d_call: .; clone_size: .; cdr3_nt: TGCGCCAGCAGCCAAGATTACCCCGGACAGTTCTACGAGCAGTACTTC; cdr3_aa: CASSQDYPGQFYEQYF
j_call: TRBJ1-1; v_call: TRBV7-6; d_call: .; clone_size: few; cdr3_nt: TGTGCCAGCAGCTTAGGGGTAGGATCGAACACTGAAGCTTTCTTT; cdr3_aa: CASSLGVGSNTEAFF
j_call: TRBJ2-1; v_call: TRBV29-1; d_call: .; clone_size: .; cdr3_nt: TGCGGCGTGGTGGGAGATTACAATGAGCAGTTCTTC; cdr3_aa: CGVVGDYNEQFF
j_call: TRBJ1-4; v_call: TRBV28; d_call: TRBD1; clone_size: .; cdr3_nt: TGTGCCAGCAGTAGCCGAGGGGGCGCCTGGGAAAAACTGTTTTTT; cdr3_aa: CASSSRGGAWEKLFF
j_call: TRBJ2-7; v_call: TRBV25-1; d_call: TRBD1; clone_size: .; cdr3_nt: TGTGCCAGCAGGGGTTCGGGACAGGTCTCCTACGAGCAGTACTTC; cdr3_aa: CASRGSGQVSYEQYF
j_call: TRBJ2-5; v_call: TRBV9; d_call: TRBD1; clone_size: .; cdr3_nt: TGTGCCAGCACCGGGACAGGAACTTCACAAGAGACCCAGTACTTC; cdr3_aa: CASTGTGTSQETQYF
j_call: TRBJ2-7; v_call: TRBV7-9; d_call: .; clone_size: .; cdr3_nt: TGTGCCAGCAGCATACTGGACCGTACCTACGAGCAGTACTTC; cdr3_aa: CASSILDRTYEQYF
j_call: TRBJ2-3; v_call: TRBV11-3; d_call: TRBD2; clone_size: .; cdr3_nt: TGTGCCAGCGCTGAGGCGGGAGGGCCCACAGATACGCAGTATTTT; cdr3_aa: CASAEAGGPTDTQYF
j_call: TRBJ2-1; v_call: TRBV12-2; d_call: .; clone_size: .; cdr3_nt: TGTGCAAGTCGCCCCCGCACTAGGGTCGATGAGCAGTTCTTC; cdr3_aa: CASRPRTRVDEQFF
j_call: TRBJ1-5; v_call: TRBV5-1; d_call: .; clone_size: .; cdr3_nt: TGCGCCAGCAGCATGGGACTTGCTCAGCCCCAGCATTTT; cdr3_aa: CASSMGLAQPQHF